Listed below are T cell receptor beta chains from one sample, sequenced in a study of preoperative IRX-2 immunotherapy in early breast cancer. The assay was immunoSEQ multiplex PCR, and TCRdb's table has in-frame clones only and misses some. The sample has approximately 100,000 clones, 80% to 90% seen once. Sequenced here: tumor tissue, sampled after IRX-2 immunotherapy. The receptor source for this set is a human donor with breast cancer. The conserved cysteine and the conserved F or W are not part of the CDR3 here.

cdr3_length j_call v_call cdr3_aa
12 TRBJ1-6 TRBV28 ATLRSSYNSPLH
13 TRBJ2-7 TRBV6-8 ASSYWTGDTYEQY
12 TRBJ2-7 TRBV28 ASSIPGGLAEQY
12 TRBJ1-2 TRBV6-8 ASIVTGRDYGYT
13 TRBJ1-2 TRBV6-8 ASSYSRRMNYGYT
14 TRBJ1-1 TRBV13 ASRRGTGLLNTEAF
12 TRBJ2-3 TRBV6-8 ASKGGASTDTQY
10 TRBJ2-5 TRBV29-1 SVQTGQETQY
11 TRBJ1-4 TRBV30 AWSGERGEKLF
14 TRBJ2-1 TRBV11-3 ASSRATGGTYNEQF
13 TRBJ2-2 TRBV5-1 ASSLDPWNTGELF
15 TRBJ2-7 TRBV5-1 ASSLAPSGEVGYEQY
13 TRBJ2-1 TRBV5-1 ASSFSGGVTNEQF
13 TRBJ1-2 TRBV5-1 ASSLDGGTNYGYT
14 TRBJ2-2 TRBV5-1 ASSTQGPSNTGELF